Sequencing of this T cell receptor beta chain was carried out in a study of early T cells in non-severe SARS-CoV-2 infection. The V gene end was trimmed by 3 bases and the J gene end by 1 base; junction bases not matched to a gene: 8. The germline V gene encodes CDR1 SGHTA and CDR2 FQGNSA. CDR3 size: 17 residues. This clonotype was seen a handful of times. Unique molecular identifier tags were affixed to discrete cDNA molecules. Each CDR3 protein gets one entry after TCRdb re-called the 5' RACE reads with MiXCR. In the table there are about 60,000 distinct CDR3 sequences, around 10% of which are singletons.

The specimen was whole blood. The receptor was isolated from an adult who was a healthcare worker with PCR-confirmed SARS-CoV-2 infection or an uninfected control (not recorded which). The gene calls are TRBV7-2 and TRBJ2-4, with 8 positions matching TRBD2. CDR3 sequence reads: CASSLLVGRAAKNIQYF. The CDR3, as DNA: TGTGCCAGCAGCTTGCTAGTCGGGAGGGCGGCCAAAAACATTCAGTACTTC.